The present entry profiles one T cell receptor beta chain with its context. The antigen is not known. These data are taken from a study of cytomegalovirus exposure and HLA in healthy donors. Study-level results: Investigators reported some 150 TCR beta chains as tied to cytomegalovirus. Owing to their indistinguishability, certain V segments, notably TRBV6-2 and TRBV6-3, were excluded.

Trimming shortened V by 4 bases and J by 8 bases, and 12 bases separated the two germline ends. In germline, CDR1 is SGHTS, CDR2 YDEGEE. This CDR3 is 12 amino acids long. Both 60 Vbeta primers and 13 Jbeta primers went into the PCR. Sequencing was performed with immunoSEQ multiplex PCR; in TCRdb, only in-frame clones are kept and a portion is missing. The table has about 140,000 clones, 65% to 85% seen once. The chain has TRBV5-8 and TRBJ1-2; no definite D call. The sequencing sample was made of PBMCs. The TCR was taken from a man over 45 in good health and CMV-seronegative. This CDR3 is CASSQDSYGYTF. The DNA of the CDR3 is TGTGCCAGCAGCCAGGATTCGTACGGCTACACCTTC.